Below, 8 T cell receptor beta chains from the same sample are listed, as sequenced in a study of early T cells in non-severe SARS-CoV-2 infection. TCRdb ran MiXCR on the 5' RACE reads and lists one entry per CDR3 protein. The sample gives some 38,000 distinct CDR3 sequences, 5.5% of which show up once; roughly 4% is in the top ten. Sequenced here: whole blood, sampled at baseline. The source of these receptors is an adult who was a healthcare worker with PCR-confirmed SARS-CoV-2 infection or an uninfected control (not recorded which).

This clonotype has at least ten counts. This chain joins TRBV12-3 or TRBV12-4 and TRBJ2-3; 14 bases match TRBD2. The CDR3 consists of 20 residues. Germline trimming cut 0 bases from V and 1 base from J; bases unmatched to any gene: 9. The CDR3 loop is CASSLARRGLAGARTDTQYF. Written as DNA, the CDR3 is TGTGCCAGCAGTTTAGCGCGTAGGGGACTAGCGGGGGCCCGCACAGATACGCAGTATTTT.

This clonotype was counted at least ten times. The rearrangement links TRBV4-2 to TRBJ2-5, with TRBD2 matching 11 bases. From germline, CDR1 is LGHNA and CDR2 YNFKEQ. The CDR3 covers 15 residues. V trimming: 8 bases; J trimming: 5 bases; junction bases outside the gene matches: 10. Written as DNA, the CDR3 is TGTGCCAGCGGAATAGCGGGAGGGCCCGCCGAGACCCAGTACTTC. Amino acid sequence: CASGIAGGPAETQYF.

V is TRBV24-1 and J is TRBJ2-2; D unclear. The CDR3 contains 12 residues. Germline V gene sequence: CDR1 KGHDR, CDR2 SFDVKD. V was trimmed by 6 bases and J by 8 bases, leaving 9 bases between them. CDR3 sequence: CATSRSQGELFF. The CDR3 DNA sequence: TGTGCCACCAGTCGCTCTCAGGGGGAGCTGTTTTTT.

This clonotype was seen ten or more times. The chain joins TRBV20-1 to TRBJ2-5, with TRBD2 as a possible D gene (5 bases). The CDR3 spans 15 residues. The germline V gene has CDR1 DFQATT and CDR2 SNEGSKA (reference sequence). V dropped 1 base and J dropped 7 bases, with 19 bases sitting between them. This chain's CDR3 is CSARARDYDPGTQYF. Written as DNA, the CDR3 is TGCAGTGCTAGAGCTCGCGACTACGATCCGGGGACCCAGTACTTC.

This clonotype was counted between two and nine times. V gene TRBV4-2 combines with J gene TRBJ1-1; D is uncertain. The ends were cut back, 0 bases at V and 9 bases at J, with 8 bases in the middle. The CDR3 is 12 residues long. Germline CDR1 and CDR2: LGHNA and YNFKEQ. In nucleotides, the CDR3 is TGTGCCAGCAGCCAAGAAGGCCATAAAGCTTTCTTT. Translated, it gives CASSQEGHKAFF.

The chain recombines TRBV29-1 with TRBJ2-7; TRBD1 agrees at 8 bases. With 6 bases clipped from V and 1 base from J, the junction kept 2 bases outside the gene matches. The CDR3 has 12 residues. CDR1 and CDR2 from the germline V gene are SQVTM and ANQGSEA. CDR3 loop: CSVRQGSYEQYF. The CDR3 region has the DNA TGCAGCGTGAGACAGGGGTCCTACGAGCAGTACTTC.

This clonotype came up many times. The rearrangement joins TRBV18 to TRBJ2-1; a possible D gene is TRBD2 (5 bases). The CDR3 has 14 amino acids. CDR1 KGHSH and CDR2 LQKENI come from the germline V gene. The V gene lost 3 bases and the J gene lost 10 bases, with 16 bases spanning the gap. DNA of the CDR3: TGTGCCAGCTCACCTAATGTGGATCGAGGGGAGCAGTTCTTC. Protein product: CASSPNVDRGEQFF.

This clonotype was seen at least ten times. This chain joins TRBV29-1 and TRBJ1-2; maybe TRBD1 (6 bases). CDR3 size: 14 residues. V was shortened by 0 bases and J by 8 bases, with 16 bases between the two germline ends. Germline V gene data show CDR1 as SQVTM and CDR2 as ANQGSEA. The DNA of the CDR3 is TGCAGCGTTGAAGACAGGGGAAACTTGCGGGGCTACACCTTC. Protein: CSVEDRGNLRGYTF.